The sample holds many counts of the clone carrying this T cell receptor beta chain. The antigen remains unidentified. These data belong to a study of T-cell reconstitution after alpha-beta-depleted transplantation in children. V lost 8 bases and J lost 2; bases outside the gene matches: 5. The CDR3 spans 14 residues. CDR1 and CDR2 (germline): ENHRY, SYGVKD. Library preparation (for TCRbeta) was performed with unique molecular identifiers. TCRdb re-called the PCR reads through MiXCR, storing one row per CDR3 protein. The sample has 200,000 to 250,000 distinct CDR3 sequences; about a tenth are singletons. General study results and limits: It was newly produced T cells that mostly accounted for T-cell counts and diversity one year after transplant. At day 60, the high TCRbeta diversity found in some patients originated from recipient T cells and thymic progenitors that had survived. Approximately two months post-transplant, alpha-beta T cells reportedly originated from several hundred expanded graft clones.

This receptor was identified in a child younger than two with acute myeloid leukemia, due to receive a stem cell transplant. The chain links TRBV10-3 to TRBJ2-7; 11 bases are a match to TRBD1. Material: PBMCs, obtained before TCRalphabeta/CD19-depleted stem cell transplant. CDR3 protein: CAIRTGGQAYEQYF. The CDR3 DNA reads as TGTGCCATCCGGACAGGGGGCCAGGCCTACGAGCAGTACTTC.